This T cell receptor beta chain emerged from a study of CD8 T cells in ankylosing spondylitis. Overall study findings and caveats: Reports say disease-linked clones showed up significantly more in matched ankylosing spondylitis synovial fluid. Relatively rare in peripheral blood, disease-linked clones were also CD8+. Both synovial fluid and blood in reactive arthritis had previously been reported to carry some motif variants.

Each TCR beta library was made by quantitative 5'-RACE that incorporated molecular barcodes. One entry per CDR3 protein, called by TCRdb with MiXCR from the 5' RACE reads. The repertoire includes around 31,000 distinct CDR3 sequences, 30% of them detected once, and about 48% sits in the top ten. As regards this clonotype: The target antigen is unknown.

Germline assignment: CDR1 SGHDT and CDR2 YYEEEE. This CDR3 region has 14 residues. V was cut by 4 bases and J by 4 bases, with 14 bases left in between. The receptor comes from a male donor with ankylosing spondylitis. This chain connects TRBV5-6 to TRBJ1-2; D perhaps matches TRBD1 (5 bases). Material for sequencing was synovial fluid, either unsorted or a sorted T cell fraction (not recorded which). In nucleotides, the CDR3 is TGTGCCAGCAGCCCGGGACGGGCGGGCTATGGCTACACCTTC. The encoded protein is CASSPGRAGYGYTF.